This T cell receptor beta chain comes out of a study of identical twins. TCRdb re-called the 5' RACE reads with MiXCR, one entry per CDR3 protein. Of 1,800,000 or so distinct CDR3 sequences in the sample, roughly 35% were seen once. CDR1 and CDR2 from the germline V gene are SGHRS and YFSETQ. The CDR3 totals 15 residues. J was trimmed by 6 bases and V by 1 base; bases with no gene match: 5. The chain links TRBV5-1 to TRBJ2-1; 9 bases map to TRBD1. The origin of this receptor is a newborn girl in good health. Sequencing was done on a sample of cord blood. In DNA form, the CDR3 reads TGCGCCAGCAGCTTGACGGGACAGGGAACCAATGAGCAGTTCTTC. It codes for CASSLTGQGTNEQFF.